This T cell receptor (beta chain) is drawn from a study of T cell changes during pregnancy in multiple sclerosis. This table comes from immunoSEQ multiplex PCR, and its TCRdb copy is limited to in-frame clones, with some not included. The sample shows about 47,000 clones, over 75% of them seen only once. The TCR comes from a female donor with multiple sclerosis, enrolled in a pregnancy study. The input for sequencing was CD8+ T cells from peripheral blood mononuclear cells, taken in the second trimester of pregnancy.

CDR3 sequence (DNA): TGTGCCAGCGGGGGACAGGGCATCACAGATACGCAGTATTTT. It is translated as CASGGQGITDTQYF. V and J are TRBV2 and TRBJ2-3, with 9 bases matching TRBD1. The CDR3 loop spans 14 amino acids. V lost 8 bases and J lost 2; bases outside the gene matches: 5. Germline CDR1 SNHLY, CDR2 FYNNEI. Full variable domain (rest looked up from reference TRBV2 and TRBJ2-3): EPEVTQTPSHQVTQMGQEVILRCVPISNHLYFYWYRQILGQKVEFLVSFYNNEISEKSEIFDDQFSVERPDGSNFTLKIRSTKLEDSAMYFCASGGQGITDTQYFGPGTRLTVL.